This is a list of T cell receptor beta chains from one sample in a study of post-analysis software for immune sequencing data. TCRdb reprocessed the PCR reads with MiXCR, giving one entry per CDR3 protein. The sample has approximately 160,000 distinct CDR3 sequences, roughly 30% seen once. Sequenced sample: blood. These receptors all come from a girl aged 10-17 years with multiple sclerosis. Each CDR3 is given with its conserved first and last residue. A D gene is named only where the DNA matches it firmly. A clone size is listed for some rows: how often the clone was seen (once, few, many), or a class if it is expanded.

V	J	size	D	DNA	CDR3
TRBV7-9	TRBJ1-1	.	TRBD1	TGTGCCAGCAGCCCCAAGTGGGACAGGGGGGTTGGCACTGAAGCTTTCTTT	CASSPKWDRGVGTEAFF
TRBV28	TRBJ1-1	.	.	TGTGCCAGCAGTTTAAACGCTGAAGCTTTCTTT	CASSLNAEAFF
TRBV12-3/TRBV12-4	TRBJ1-5	few	.	TGTGCCAGCAGTCTCCTGGACCAGCCCCAGCATTTT	CASSLLDQPQHF
TRBV7-9	TRBJ1-2	.	TRBD1	TGTGCCAGCAGCTCAACTATATTTCTGACAGGGGGCGAGGAAGGCTACACCTTC	CASSSTIFLTGGEEGYTF
TRBV7-2	TRBJ1-1	few	.	TGTGCCAGCAGCTCGCCTCGAACTAGGGGCACTGAAGCTTTCTTT	CASSSPRTRGTEAFF
TRBV29-1	TRBJ2-7	many	.	TGCAGCGTAGGACCGACGGGGCGAGAGCAGTACTTC	CSVGPTGREQYF
TRBV3-1	TRBJ1-2	few	.	TGTGCCAGCAGCCAAGACACTCTTCCCTATGGCTACACCTTC	CASSQDTLPYGYTF
TRBV7-2	TRBJ2-3	many	.	TGTGCCAGCAGCTTATTAGCGTCACTACTCACAGATACGCAGTATTTT	CASSLLASLLTDTQYF
TRBV14	TRBJ1-2	few	TRBD1	TGTGCCAGCAGCCCCTGGGACAGGGCGGGTGGCTACACCTTC	CASSPWDRAGGYTF
TRBV18	TRBJ2-1	.	.	TGTGCCAGCTCACCCACGGGGAATGAGCAGTTCTTC	CASSPTGNEQFF
TRBV20-1	TRBJ1-3	.	TRBD1	TGCAGTGCTAGATGGACAGGGAGAGGAGACACCATATATTTT	CSARWTGRGDTIYF
TRBV5-1	TRBJ2-7	.	TRBD2	TGCGCCAGCAGCTTGGCCGCTAGCGGGGGGGCCATCGACGAGCAGTACTTC	CASSLAASGGAIDEQYF
TRBV20-1	TRBJ2-7	.	TRBD2	TGCAGTGCTAAGACTCTAGCGGTCCACGAGCAGTACTTC	CSAKTLAVHEQYF
TRBV10-1	TRBJ2-1	few	TRBD2	TGCGCCAGCCCGTGCGGGAGTGAGCAGTTCTTC	CASPCGSEQFF
TRBV10-3	TRBJ1-2	many	.	TGTGCCATCAGTGACTACAGGGATGGCTACACCTTC	CAISDYRDGYTF
TRBV20-1	TRBJ2-7	few	.	TGCAGTGCTAGAGATACAGGGAAATACGAGCAGTACTTC	CSARDTGKYEQYF
TRBV11-2	TRBJ2-1	many	.	TGTGCCAGCAGCTTAGATGTTCCCCTATTAAATGAGCAGTTCTTC	CASSLDVPLLNEQFF
TRBV28	TRBJ2-7	few	TRBD1	TGTGCCAGCAGCCCCCGCGGCAGGGGGACCTACGAGCAGTACTTC	CASSPRGRGTYEQYF
TRBV12-3/TRBV12-4	TRBJ2-3	many	.	TGTGCCAGCAGCCAGTCTAGCGCCACAGATACGCAGTATTTT	CASSQSSATDTQYF
TRBV3-1	TRBJ2-5	.	.	TGTGCCAGCAGCCAAGATCTGGACCAAATAAGAGAGCAGTACTTC	CASSQDLDQIREQYF
TRBV18	TRBJ2-7	few	TRBD2	TGTGCCAGCTCACTACTTCCGACTAGCGGGGAGTCGTGCGAGCAGTACTTC	CASSLLPTSGESCEQYF
TRBV2	TRBJ2-4	.	.	TGTGCCATCCTCTCCCACGGGCGGCCCCTAGCCAAAAACATTCAGTACTTC	CAILSHGRPLAKNIQYF
TRBV3-1	TRBJ2-7	.	.	TGTGCCAGCAGCCAAAGGGGCAGGGGCTACGAGCAGTACTTC	CASSQRGRGYEQYF
TRBV7-9	TRBJ2-7	few	TRBD1	TGTGCCAGCAGCTCTGGGACAGGAGACTACGAGCAGTACTTC	CASSSGTGDYEQYF
TRBV14	TRBJ2-1	many	TRBD2	TGTGCCAGCAGCCACCGGGCGGGAGTGGGTACGGATGAGCAGTTCTTC	CASSHRAGVGTDEQFF
TRBV12-3/TRBV12-4	TRBJ2-2	few	.	TGTGCCAGCAGACAGGGAGATGCCGGGGAGCTGTTTTTT	CASRQGDAGELFF
TRBV28	TRBJ2-3	few	TRBD2	TGTGCCAGCAGCCTGGCCGGGACTAGCGGGAGCCTCGCCTTCACAGATACGCAGTATTTT	CASSLAGTSGSLAFTDTQYF
TRBV29-1	TRBJ2-7	.	.	TGCAGCGCCGGGGGACAGAACTCCTACGAGCAGTACTTC	CSAGGQNSYEQYF
TRBV5-1	TRBJ2-7	many	TRBD1	TGCGCCAGCAGCTTGGCCCCGGACAGGGGGACCTACGAGCAGTACTTC	CASSLAPDRGTYEQYF
TRBV7-6	TRBJ2-7	few	.	TGTGCCAGCAGCTTACTGGGGGCCTACGAGCAGTACTTC	CASSLLGAYEQYF
TRBV28	TRBJ2-1	.	TRBD2	TGTGCCAGCACCCCCGGAAGGCTAGCGGGTAAAAGCTCCTACAATGAGCAGTTCTTC	CASTPGRLAGKSSYNEQFF
TRBV20-1	TRBJ2-5	many	.	TGCAGTGCTAGGCTCAACGAGCGAGAGACCCAGTACTTC	CSARLNERETQYF
TRBV7-2	TRBJ2-3	many	.	TGTGCCAGCAGCCACGACTACTTCACATTGGATACGCAGTATTTT	CASSHDYFTLDTQYF
TRBV7-9	TRBJ2-1	medium-sized	.	TGTGCCAGCAGCTTATTAGGGGAGCAGTTCTTC	CASSLLGEQFF
TRBV28	TRBJ2-3	.	.	TGTGCCAGCAGGAATCCGGACAGCACAGATACGCAGTATTTT	CASRNPDSTDTQYF
TRBV28	TRBJ2-7	many	.	TGTGCCAGCGCCGATTCGGGGGCCTCTCCCTACGAGCAGTACTTC	CASADSGASPYEQYF
TRBV29-1	TRBJ1-2	.	.	TGCAGCGTTGAAGCTCGGGGGTTGAATGGCTACACCTTC	CSVEARGLNGYTF
TRBV7-9	TRBJ2-3	many	TRBD1	TGTGCCAGCAGCTCTCCCGGGACAGTTAGCACAGATACGCAGTATTTT	CASSSPGTVSTDTQYF
TRBV4-1	TRBJ2-7	.	.	TGCGCCAGCAGCCAAGAGGAAGGGGCAAGGTACGAGCAGTACTTC	CASSQEEGARYEQYF
TRBV5-1	TRBJ1-1	few	TRBD1	TGCGCCAGCAGCTTGGTATACAGGGGGCGCGAGAACACTGAAGCTTTCTTT	CASSLVYRGRENTEAFF
TRBV18	TRBJ1-1	.	TRBD1	TGTGCCAGCTCACCATTGGCGCAGGGGGAAACTGAAGCTTTCTTT	CASSPLAQGETEAFF
TRBV7-9	TRBJ2-7	few	.	TGTGCCAGCAGCTTACTTCCAGGGGTGAACGAGCAGTACTTC	CASSLLPGVNEQYF
TRBV11-2	TRBJ2-7	few	.	TGTGCCAGCAGCGCCGGGTGGGGCGAGCAGTACTTC	CASSAGWGEQYF
TRBV5-1	TRBJ2-1	many	.	TGCGCCAGCTCAAAAGGGGGTCCAGGCAATGAGCAGTTCTTC	CASSKGGPGNEQFF
TRBV29-1	TRBJ2-1	few	.	TGCAGCGTTGTCCTTATTACAGGGTATAATGAGCAGTTCTTC	CSVVLITGYNEQFF
TRBV20-1	TRBJ2-6	many	.	TGCAGTGCTAGAGTAGGCGGGGCTGGGGCCAACGTCCTGACTTTC	CSARVGGAGANVLTF